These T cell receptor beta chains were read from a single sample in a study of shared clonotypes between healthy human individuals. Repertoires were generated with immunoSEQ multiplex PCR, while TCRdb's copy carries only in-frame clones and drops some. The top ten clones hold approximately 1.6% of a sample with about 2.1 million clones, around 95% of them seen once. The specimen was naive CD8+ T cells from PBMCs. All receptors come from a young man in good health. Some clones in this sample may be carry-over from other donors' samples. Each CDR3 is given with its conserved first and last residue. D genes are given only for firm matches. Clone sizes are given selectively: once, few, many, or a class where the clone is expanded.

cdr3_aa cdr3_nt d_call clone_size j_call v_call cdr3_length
CASSSGPSGEQYF TGTGCCAGCAGCTCTGGACCATCGGGGGAGCAGTACTTC . . TRBJ2-7 TRBV11-2 13
CASSLRIGNWKDQPQHF TGTGCCAGCAGCTTAAGGATAGGGAACTGGAAAGATCAGCCCCAGCATTTT . . TRBJ1-5 TRBV7-8 17
CASLGRGAGSTDTQYF TGTGCCTCCCTCGGCCGGGGGGCCGGAAGCACAGATACGCAGTATTTT . . TRBJ2-3 TRBV10-3 16
CASRPLDRGGHGYTF TGTGCCAGCAGGCCTCTAGACAGGGGTGGCCATGGCTACACCTTC TRBD1 once TRBJ1-2 TRBV27 15
CASSQDGSGRIIEQFF TGCGCCAGCAGCCAAGACGGTAGCGGGAGGATCATCGAGCAGTTCTTC TRBD2 . TRBJ2-1 TRBV4-3 16
CASSLGVKGIGSGANVLTF TGTGCCAGCAGTCTGGGGGTAAAGGGGATCGGCTCTGGGGCCAACGTCCTGACTTTC . . TRBJ2-6 TRBV27 19
CASSLVITRQETQYF TGTGCCAGCAGCTTGGTTATTACAAGGCAAGAGACCCAGTACTTC . . TRBJ2-5 TRBV5-5 15
CASSLGPFSNTEAFF TGTGCCAGCAGTTTGGGACCCTTCTCTAACACTGAAGCTTTCTTT . . TRBJ1-1 TRBV6-6 15
CASSITRSYEQYF TGTGCCAGTAGTATTACAAGGTCCTACGAGCAGTACTTC . . TRBJ2-7 TRBV19 13
CASTSGIAGGQETQYF TGTGCCAGCACAAGCGGGATAGCGGGAGGACAAGAGACCCAGTACTTC TRBD2 . TRBJ2-5 TRBV5-6 16
CASSYSGSTDTQYF TGTGCCAGCAGTTACTCGGGGAGCACAGATACGCAGTATTTT . few TRBJ2-3 TRBV6-5 14
CASTSRAGPPEGYTF TGTGCCAGCACCAGCCGGGCCGGGCCTCCGGAGGGCTACACCTTC . . TRBJ1-2 TRBV2 15
CASSLSLAPDTQYF TGTGCCAGCAGTTTATCGTTAGCGCCAGATACGCAGTATTTT . . TRBJ2-3 TRBV27 14
CASSYGGRTEAFF TGTGCCAGCAGCTACGGGGGGCGGACTGAAGCTTTCTTT . . TRBJ1-1 TRBV5-6 13
CSVEQDDTEAFF TGCAGCGTTGAACAGGACGACACTGAAGCTTTCTTT . . TRBJ1-1 TRBV29-1 12
CASSPPAEGSTQYF TGCGCCAGCAGCCCCCCTGCTGAGGGCTCGACGCAGTATTTT . . TRBJ2-3 TRBV4-1 14
CASSPHRGSYEQYF TGCGCCAGCAGCCCCCACAGGGGATCCTACGAGCAGTACTTC TRBD1 . TRBJ2-7 TRBV5-1 14
CASSIGIQPQHF TGTGCCAGTAGTATAGGGATTCAGCCCCAGCATTTT . . TRBJ1-5 TRBV19 12
CASSVGRDGGGLPYNEQFF TGTGCCAGCAGCGTAGGCCGGGACGGAGGGGGTCTGCCCTACAATGAGCAGTTCTTC . . TRBJ2-1 TRBV9 19
CASSLLAGTYNEQFF TGTGCCAGCAGCTTATTGGCGGGAACCTACAATGAGCAGTTCTTC . . TRBJ2-1 TRBV7-9 15
CASRDRGGYGYTF TGTGCCAGCAGGGACAGGGGGGGCTATGGCTACACCTTC TRBD1 . TRBJ1-2 TRBV7-2 13
CASSPDRTPLGTQYF TGCGCCAGCAGCCCGGACAGGACTCCCCTCGGGACCCAGTACTTC TRBD1 . TRBJ2-5 TRBV5-1 15
CASSEGQAYEQYF TGTGCCAGCAGTGAAGGACAGGCCTACGAGCAGTACTTC TRBD1 . TRBJ2-7 TRBV27 13
CASRPLGGYEQYF TGTGCCAGCAGACCCCTCGGGGGCTACGAGCAGTACTTC . . TRBJ2-7 TRBV28 13
CASSQILAGVYEQYF TGCGCCAGCAGCCAAATATTAGCGGGAGTCTACGAGCAGTACTTC TRBD2 . TRBJ2-7 TRBV4-1 15
CASGRLGGASDYGYTF TGTGCCAGCGGACGACTAGGGGGCGCCTCTGACTATGGCTACACCTTC TRBD1 . TRBJ1-2 TRBV5-5 16
CASTALAGENYEQYF TGTGCCAGCACCGCTCTAGCGGGAGAGAACTACGAGCAGTACTTC TRBD2 once TRBJ2-7 TRBV2 15
CASSFGTATYEQYF TGTGCCAGCAGCTTTGGGACTGCAACCTACGAGCAGTACTTC . . TRBJ2-7 TRBV11-2 14
CASSLARPKVWPQHF TGTGCCAGCAGTTTAGCCAGGCCCAAGGTCTGGCCCCAGCATTTT . once TRBJ1-5 TRBV28 15
CASSQDGTGSYEQYF TGCGCCAGCAGCCAAGATGGGACGGGCTCCTACGAGCAGTACTTC . . TRBJ2-7 TRBV4-1 15
CASSLQGSAQPQHF TGTGCCAGCAGCCTACAGGGATCAGCTCAGCCCCAGCATTTT . . TRBJ1-5 TRBV6-5 14
CASSERIGAYSGNTIYF TGTGCCAGCAGTGAAAGGATAGGCGCCTACTCTGGAAACACCATATATTTT . . TRBJ1-3 TRBV6-1 17
CASSLGISGNTIYF TGTGCCAGCAGCCTGGGCATCTCTGGAAACACCATATATTTT . . TRBJ1-3 TRBV7-8 14
CASSGGQGNTEAFF TGCGCCAGCAGCGGTGGACAGGGTAACACTGAAGCTTTCTTT TRBD1 once TRBJ1-1 TRBV5-1 14
CASREYTGELFF TGTGCCAGCCGTGAGTACACCGGGGAGCTGTTTTTT . . TRBJ2-2 TRBV27 12
CASSIDSRGYNEQFF TGTGCCAGTAGTATAGATTCAAGGGGCTACAATGAGCAGTTCTTC . . TRBJ2-1 TRBV19 15
CASSSGTSKFF TGTGCCAGCAGTTCCGGGACTAGTAAGTTCTTC TRBD2 . TRBJ2-1 TRBV28 11
CASSPGYEGVKNIQYF TGCGCCAGCAGCCCCGGTTATGAGGGGGTCAAAAACATTCAGTACTTC . . TRBJ2-4 TRBV4-1 16
CASSVAAGVSGELFF TGTGCCAGCAGCGTAGCGGCGGGAGTGTCCGGGGAGCTGTTTTTT TRBD2 . TRBJ2-2 TRBV9 15
CASTSRGDFNEKLFF TGTGCCAGCACCTCGAGGGGGGATTTTAATGAAAAACTGTTTTTT . once TRBJ1-4 TRBV28 15
CASSLSSMWETQYF TGTGCCAGCAGTTTATCTTCTATGTGGGAGACCCAGTACTTC . . TRBJ2-5 TRBV27 14
CASSQDLGGGTEAFF TGCGCCAGCAGCCAAGATCTGGGAGGGGGCACTGAAGCTTTCTTT . . TRBJ1-1 TRBV4-3 15
CAISDHGLAYEQYF TGTGCCATCAGTGATCACGGACTAGCCTACGAGCAGTACTTC TRBD2 . TRBJ2-7 TRBV10-3 14
CAISDGAGQNTGELFF TGTGCCATCAGTGATGGGGCAGGGCAGAACACCGGGGAGCTGTTTTTT . . TRBJ2-2 TRBV10-3 16
CASPRGDRDTEAFF TGTGCCAGCCCCCGAGGGGACAGGGACACTGAAGCTTTCTTT TRBD1 few TRBJ1-1 TRBV27 14
CASSISYRNEQYF TGTGCCAGTAGTATCTCTTACAGGAACGAGCAGTACTTC . . TRBJ2-7 TRBV19 13
CASRTGRPQGDKHNQPQHF TGTGCCAGCAGGACCGGACGGCCCCAAGGGGACAAGCACAATCAGCCCCAGCATTTT . . TRBJ1-5 TRBV28 19
CASSPGTGGSSEAFF TGTGCCAGCAGCCCTGGGACAGGGGGTTCTTCTGAAGCTTTCTTT TRBD1 . TRBJ1-1 TRBV7-9 15
CASTSRESGQWRVNEQFF TGTGCCAGCACTTCGCGCGAGAGTGGGCAGTGGAGGGTCAATGAGCAGTTCTTC . . TRBJ2-1 TRBV5-6 18
CSVAGTNTGELFF TGCAGCGTTGCTGGAACTAACACCGGGGAGCTGTTTTTT . . TRBJ2-2 TRBV29-1 13
CASSQVRVADTEAFF TGCGCCAGCAGCCAAGTACGCGTCGCGGACACTGAAGCTTTCTTT . . TRBJ1-1 TRBV4-1 15
CASSFSSGRVEYEQYF TGTGCCAGCAGTTTTTCTAGCGGACGCGTGGAGTACGAGCAGTACTTC TRBD2 . TRBJ2-7 TRBV27 16
CASSEVVSGANVLTF TGTGCCAGCAGTGAAGTGGTCTCTGGGGCCAACGTCCTGACTTTC . . TRBJ2-6 TRBV2 15
CASSVGWHEQFF TGTGCCAGCAGCGTAGGGTGGCATGAGCAGTTCTTC . . TRBJ2-1 TRBV9 12
CAWSGILTGALGYGYTF TGTGCCTGGAGTGGGATACTTACAGGGGCCCTAGGCTATGGCTACACCTTC TRBD1 . TRBJ1-2 TRBV30 17
CASSPLAMGTEAFF TGTGCCAGCAGTCCCCTGGCGATGGGCACTGAAGCTTTCTTT . . TRBJ1-1 TRBV7-9 14
CATSRDLAGGSYEQYF TGTGCCACCAGCAGAGATTTGGCGGGAGGCTCCTACGAGCAGTACTTC TRBD2 . TRBJ2-7 TRBV15 16
CASSRIGTSQGETQYF TGCGCCAGCAGTCGGATAGGGACGAGTCAAGGGGAGACCCAGTACTTC . . TRBJ2-5 TRBV5-1 16
CASSFPFNNEQFF TGTGCCAGCAGTTTCCCCTTTAACAATGAGCAGTTCTTC . . TRBJ2-1 TRBV28 13